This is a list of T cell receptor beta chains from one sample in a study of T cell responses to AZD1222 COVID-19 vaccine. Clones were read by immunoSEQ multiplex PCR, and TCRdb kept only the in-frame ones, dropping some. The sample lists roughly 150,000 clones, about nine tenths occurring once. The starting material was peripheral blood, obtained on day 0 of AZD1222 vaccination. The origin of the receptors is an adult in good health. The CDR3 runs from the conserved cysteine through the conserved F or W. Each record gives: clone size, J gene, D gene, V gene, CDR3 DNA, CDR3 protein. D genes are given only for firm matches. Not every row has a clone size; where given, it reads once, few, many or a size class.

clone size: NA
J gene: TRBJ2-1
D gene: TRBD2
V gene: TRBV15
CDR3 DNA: TGTGCCACCAGCTTCACTAGCGGGGGGTACAATGAGCAGTTCTTC
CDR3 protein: CATSFTSGGYNEQFF

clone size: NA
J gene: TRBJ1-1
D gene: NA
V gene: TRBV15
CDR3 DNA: TGTGCCACCAGCAGAGAGGGGAGGAGCACTGAAGCTTTCTTT
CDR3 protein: CATSREGRSTEAFF

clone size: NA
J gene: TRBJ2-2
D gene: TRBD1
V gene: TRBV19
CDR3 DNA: TGTGCCAGTAGAAGGACAGGGGCGATCACCGGGGAGCTGTTTTTT
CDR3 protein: CASRRTGAITGELFF

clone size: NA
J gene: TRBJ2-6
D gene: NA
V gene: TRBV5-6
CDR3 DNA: TGTGCCAGCAGCTTCTGGGTCCGCGTCTCTGGGGCCAACGTCCTGACTTTC
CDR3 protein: CASSFWVRVSGANVLTF

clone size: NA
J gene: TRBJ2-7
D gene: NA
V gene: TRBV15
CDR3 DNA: TGTGCCACCAGCAGAGACAAGCGGAAGTCCTACGAGCAGTACTTC
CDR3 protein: CATSRDKRKSYEQYF

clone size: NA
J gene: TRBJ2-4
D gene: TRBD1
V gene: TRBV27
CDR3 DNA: TGTGCCAGCAGTTTACGGACAGGGAAAAACATTCAGTACTTC
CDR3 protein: CASSLRTGKNIQYF

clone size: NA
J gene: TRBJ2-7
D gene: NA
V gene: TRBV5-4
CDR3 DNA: TGTGCCAGCAGCGGGACAACGGGCGTCAGCCACGAGCAGTACTTC
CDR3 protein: CASSGTTGVSHEQYF

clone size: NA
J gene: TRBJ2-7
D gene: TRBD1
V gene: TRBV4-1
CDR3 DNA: TGCGCCAGCAGCCGGGACAGGGACTACGAGCAGTACTTC
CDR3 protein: CASSRDRDYEQYF

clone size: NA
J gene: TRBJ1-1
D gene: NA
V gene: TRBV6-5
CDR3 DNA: TGTGCATCATGGAGAGGGACTGAAGCTTTCTTT
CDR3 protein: CASWRGTEAFF

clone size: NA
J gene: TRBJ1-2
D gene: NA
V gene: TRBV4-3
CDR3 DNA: TGCGCCAGCAGCCAAGGCCGGGGCACCCGCTATGGCTACACCTTC
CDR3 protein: CASSQGRGTRYGYTF

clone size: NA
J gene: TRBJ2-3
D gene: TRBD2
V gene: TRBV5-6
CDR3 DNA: TGTGCCAGCAGCCCGGGACTAGGGTCAGATACGCAGTATTTT
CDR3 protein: CASSPGLGSDTQYF

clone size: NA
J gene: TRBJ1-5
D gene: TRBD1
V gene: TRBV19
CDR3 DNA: TGTGCCAGTAGTATAGGGGACAGTCCCAATCAGCCCCAGCATTTT
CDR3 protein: CASSIGDSPNQPQHF

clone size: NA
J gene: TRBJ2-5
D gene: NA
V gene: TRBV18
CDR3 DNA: TGTGCCAGCTCACCTTTTTCCGAGGGCGATGGTGAGACCCAGTACTTC
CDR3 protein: CASSPFSEGDGETQYF

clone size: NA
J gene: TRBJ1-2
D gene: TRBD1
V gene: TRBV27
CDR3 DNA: TGTGCCAGCAAGCCGGGACAGGGGGAAAGGTATGGCTACACCTTC
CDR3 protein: CASKPGQGERYGYTF

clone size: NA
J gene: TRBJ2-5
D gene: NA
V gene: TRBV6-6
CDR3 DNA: TGTGCCAGCAGTTACAAAGGGTGGACGGCCCAAGAGACCCAGTACTTC
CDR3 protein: CASSYKGWTAQETQYF

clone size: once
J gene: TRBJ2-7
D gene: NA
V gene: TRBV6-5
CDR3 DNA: TGTGCCAGCAGCCGTTGGGGTGGGGCTCCACGCGAGCAGTACTTC
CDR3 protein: CASSRWGGAPREQYF

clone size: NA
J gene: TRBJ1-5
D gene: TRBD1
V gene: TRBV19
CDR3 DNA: TGTGCCAGTAGTACGACAGGGTTCAATCAGCCCCAGCATTTT
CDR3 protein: CASSTTGFNQPQHF

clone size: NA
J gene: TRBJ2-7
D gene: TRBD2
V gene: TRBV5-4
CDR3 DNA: TGTGCCAGCAGCGGGGGACTAGCGGGGGCTATGCAGTACTTC
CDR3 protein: CASSGGLAGAMQYF

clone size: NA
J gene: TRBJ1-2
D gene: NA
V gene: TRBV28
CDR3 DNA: TGTGCCAGCAGTTTCGACAGACTACAAGGGGGCTACACCTTC
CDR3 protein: CASSFDRLQGGYTF

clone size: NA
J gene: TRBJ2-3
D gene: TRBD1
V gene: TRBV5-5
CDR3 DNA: TGTGCCAGCAGCGAGACAGGGTCAGCTACGCAGTATTTT
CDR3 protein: CASSETGSATQYF

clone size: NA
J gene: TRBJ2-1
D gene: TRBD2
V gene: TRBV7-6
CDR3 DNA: TGTGCCAGCAGCCCGGGACTAGCGGGGGTTAACAATGAGCAGTTCTTC
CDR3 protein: CASSPGLAGVNNEQFF

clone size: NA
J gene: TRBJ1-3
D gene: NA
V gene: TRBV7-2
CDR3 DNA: TGTGCCAGCAGCTTAGGTCCAGTCTCTGGAAACACCATATATTTT
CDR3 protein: CASSLGPVSGNTIYF

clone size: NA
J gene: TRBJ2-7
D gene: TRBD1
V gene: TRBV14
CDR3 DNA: TGTGCCAGCAGCCAAGCAGGGGGCAGCGAGCAGTACTTC
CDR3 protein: CASSQAGGSEQYF

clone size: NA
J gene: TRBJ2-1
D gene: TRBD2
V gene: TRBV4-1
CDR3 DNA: TGCGCCAGCAGCCAAGTTGCGGGGGGCCTCTCCTACAATGAGCAGTTCTTC
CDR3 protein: CASSQVAGGLSYNEQFF

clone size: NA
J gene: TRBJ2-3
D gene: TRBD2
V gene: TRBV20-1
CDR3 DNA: TGCAGTACCCGGGGGGGGGATACGCAGTATTTT
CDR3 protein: CSTRGGDTQYF

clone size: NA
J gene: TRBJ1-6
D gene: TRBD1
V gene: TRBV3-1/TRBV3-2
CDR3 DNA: TGTGCCAGCAGCCGCGGACAGGGCTATAATTCACCCCTCCACTTT
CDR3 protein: CASSRGQGYNSPLHF